The text below deals with one T cell receptor (beta chain). What it recognizes is unknown. This record belongs to a study of monozygotic twins with inflammatory bowel disease. Findings of the study overall: Healthy co-twins showed greater TCRbeta diversity (inverse Simpson) than IBD patients.

From the 5' RACE reads, TCRdb lists one entry per CDR3 protein and no DNA. Its listing shows approximately 300,000 distinct CDR3 sequences. The length of the CDR3 is 16 residues. CDR1 and CDR2 from the germline V gene are MRHNA and SNTAGT. This clonotype originated in a human donor with ulcerative colitis or Crohn's disease, or a healthy co-twin of an affected twin (not recorded which). The chain joins TRBV6-4 to TRBJ2-3; the TCRdb D gene call, TRBD2, has no DNA to confirm it. What was sequenced was blood. The CDR3 is CASSGGVAGGGDTQYF.